Listed below are T cell receptor beta chains from one sample, sequenced in a study of follicular helper T cells after annual influenza vaccination. Some clones are missing from TCRdb's copy, which holds only in-frame ones; the method was immunoSEQ multiplex PCR. The table includes about 9,400 clones, roughly 80% detected once. This material consisted of CXCR5+ CD38- circulating T follicular helper cells from blood, taken on the day of influenza vaccination. The receptors come from an adult who received the influenza vaccine. Both conserved end residues are part of each CDR3. D genes are given only for firm matches.

d_call j_call v_call cdr3_aa
. TRBJ1-1 TRBV19 CASHILGGFRTEAFF
TRBD2 TRBJ2-7 TRBV30 CAWGVKAGVGNEQYF
TRBD2 TRBJ2-1 TRBV2 CASSERGRGNNEQFF
. TRBJ2-5 TRBV15 CATSREAGVMEQYF
TRBD1 TRBJ2-4 TRBV27 CASSLRQGNIQYF
. TRBJ1-1 TRBV7-3 CASSPRGGTEAFF
TRBD2 TRBJ2-3 TRBV30 CAWRAPAGAGGSPDTQYF
. TRBJ2-2 TRBV27 CASRGLRLVDPGELFF
TRBD2 TRBJ2-7 TRBV7-9 CASSLGRLAGGSYEQYF
TRBD2 TRBJ2-7 TRBV14 CASSPTGGSYEQYF
. TRBJ1-4 TRBV11-2 CASSLGRNEKLFF
TRBD1 TRBJ1-1 TRBV10-3 CAINPSGGAGTEAFF
TRBD1 TRBJ1-2 TRBV7-3 CASSLDRERFGYTF
. TRBJ2-2 TRBV7-3 CASSLVMGAGELFF
. TRBJ1-2 TRBV11-2 CASSSQRSVTSYGYTF
TRBD1 TRBJ2-1 TRBV27 CASSTLTRGSYNEQFF
TRBD2 TRBJ2-3 TRBV15 CATSSREGRSTDTQYF
. TRBJ1-3 TRBV30 CAWSRSGGPRPGNTIYF
TRBD1 TRBJ2-7 TRBV28 CASSFSGDRASEQYF
TRBD2 TRBJ2-7 TRBV5-6 CASSLVTSGSSYEQYF
. TRBJ1-2 TRBV5-5 CASSLWTDYGYTF